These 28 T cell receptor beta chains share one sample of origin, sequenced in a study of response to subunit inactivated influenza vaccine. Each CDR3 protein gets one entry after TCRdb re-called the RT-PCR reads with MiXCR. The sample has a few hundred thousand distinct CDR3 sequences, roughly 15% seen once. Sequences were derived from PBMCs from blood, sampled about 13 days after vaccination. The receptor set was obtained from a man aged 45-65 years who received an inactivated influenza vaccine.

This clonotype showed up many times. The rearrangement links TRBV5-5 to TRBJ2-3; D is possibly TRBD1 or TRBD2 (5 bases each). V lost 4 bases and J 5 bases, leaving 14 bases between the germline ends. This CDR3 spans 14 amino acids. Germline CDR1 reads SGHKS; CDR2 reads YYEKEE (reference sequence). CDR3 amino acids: CASSRGRVEDTQYF. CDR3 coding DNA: TGTGCCAGCAGCCGGGGACGGGTGGAAGATACGCAGTATTTT. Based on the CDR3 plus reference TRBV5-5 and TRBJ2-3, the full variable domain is DAGVTQSPTHLIKTRGQQVTLRCSPISGHKSVSWYQQVLGQGPQFIFQYYEKEERGRGNFPDRFSARQFPNYSSELNVNALLLGDSALYLCASSRGRVEDTQYFGPGTRLTVL.

The CDR3 is CASSYRAGNEQYF. The CDR3 DNA reads as TGTGCCAGCAGTTATCGCGCAGGGAACGAGCAGTACTTC. The chain carries TRBV6-5 and TRBJ2-7, with D perhaps matching TRBD1 (5 bases). With 3 bases removed from V and 5 bases from J, the gap between germline ends came to 11 bases. CDR1 is MNHEY, CDR2 SVGAGI, per germline. This CDR3 spans 13 amino acids.

The CDR3 region is CASSGGRGRGEQFF. The CDR3 DNA is TGTGCCAGCAGTGGGGGGCGAGGGCGCGGTGAGCAGTTCTTC. The V call is TRBV25-1, the J call TRBJ2-1; possible D gene TRBD1, 6 bases. Germline values: CDR1 MGHDK, CDR2 SYGVNS. The CDR3 contains 14 residues. Trimming removed 4 bases from V and 9 bases from J, with 16 bases in between.

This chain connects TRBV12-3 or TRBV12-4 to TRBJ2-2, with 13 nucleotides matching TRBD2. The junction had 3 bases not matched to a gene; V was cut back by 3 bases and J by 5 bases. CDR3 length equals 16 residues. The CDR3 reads CASSLGTSGITGELFF. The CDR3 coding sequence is TGTGCCAGCAGTTTGGGGACTAGCGGGATAACCGGGGAGCTGTTTTTT.

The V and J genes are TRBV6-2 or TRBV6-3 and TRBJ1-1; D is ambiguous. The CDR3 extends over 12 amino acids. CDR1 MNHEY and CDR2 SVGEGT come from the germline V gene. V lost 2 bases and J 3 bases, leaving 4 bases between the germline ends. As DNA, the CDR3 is TGTGCCAGCAGTTACGCGGACACTGAAGCTTTCTTT. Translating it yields CASSYADTEAFF.

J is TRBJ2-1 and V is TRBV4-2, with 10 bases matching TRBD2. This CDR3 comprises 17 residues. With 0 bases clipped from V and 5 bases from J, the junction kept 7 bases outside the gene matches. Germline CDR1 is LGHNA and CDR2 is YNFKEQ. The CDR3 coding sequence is TGTGCCAGCAGCCAAGATGGGGAGCGGGAGGGGGACAATGAGCAGTTCTTC. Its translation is CASSQDGEREGDNEQFF.

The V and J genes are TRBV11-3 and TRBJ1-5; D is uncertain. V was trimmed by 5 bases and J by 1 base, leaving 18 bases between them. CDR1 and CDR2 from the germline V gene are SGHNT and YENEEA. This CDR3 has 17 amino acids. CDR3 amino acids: CASSLGEGPMSNQPQHF. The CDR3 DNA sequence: TGTGCCAGCAGCCTAGGTGAAGGCCCTATGAGCAATCAGCCCCAGCATTTT.

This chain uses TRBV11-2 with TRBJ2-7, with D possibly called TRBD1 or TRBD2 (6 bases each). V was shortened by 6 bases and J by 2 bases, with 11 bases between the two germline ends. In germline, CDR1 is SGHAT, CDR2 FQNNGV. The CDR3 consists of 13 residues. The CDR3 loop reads CASRERGAYEQYF. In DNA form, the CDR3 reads TGTGCCAGCAGGGAAAGGGGGGCCTACGAGCAGTACTTC. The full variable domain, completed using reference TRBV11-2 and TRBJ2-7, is EAGVAQSPRYKIIEKRQSVAFWCNPISGHATLYWYQQILGQGPKLLIQFQNNGVVDDSQLPKDRFSAERLKGVDSTLKIQPAKLEDSAVYLCASRERGAYEQYFGPGTRLTVT.

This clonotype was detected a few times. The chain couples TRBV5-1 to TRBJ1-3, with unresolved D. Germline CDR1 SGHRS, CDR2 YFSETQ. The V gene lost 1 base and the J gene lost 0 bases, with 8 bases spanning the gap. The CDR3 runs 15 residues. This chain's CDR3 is CASSLWASSGNTIYF. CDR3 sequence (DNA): TGCGCCAGCAGCTTGTGGGCCAGCTCTGGAAACACCATATATTTT.

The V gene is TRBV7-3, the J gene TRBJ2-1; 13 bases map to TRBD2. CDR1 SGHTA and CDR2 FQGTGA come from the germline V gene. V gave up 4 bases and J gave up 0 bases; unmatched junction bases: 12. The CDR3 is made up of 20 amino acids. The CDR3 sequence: CASSSRAGTSGILSYNEQFF. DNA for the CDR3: TGTGCCAGCAGCTCCAGAGCTGGGACTAGCGGGATACTCTCCTACAATGAGCAGTTCTTC.

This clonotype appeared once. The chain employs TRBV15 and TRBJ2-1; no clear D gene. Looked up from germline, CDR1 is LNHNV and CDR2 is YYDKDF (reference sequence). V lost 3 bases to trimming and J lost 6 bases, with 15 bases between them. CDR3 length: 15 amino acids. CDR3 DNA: TGTGCCACCAGCAGCGGAGATACCCCCCTCAATGAGCAGTTCTTC. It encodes CATSSGDTPLNEQFF.

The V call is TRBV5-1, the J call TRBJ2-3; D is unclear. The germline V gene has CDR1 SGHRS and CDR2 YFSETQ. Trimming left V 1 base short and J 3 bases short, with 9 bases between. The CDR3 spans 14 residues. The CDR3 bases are TGCGCCAGCAGCTTGAAGTCCGTAACAGATACGCAGTATTTT. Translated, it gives CASSLKSVTDTQYF. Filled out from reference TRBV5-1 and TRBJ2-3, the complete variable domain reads KAGVTQTPRYLIKTRGQQVTLSCSPISGHRSVSWYQQTPGQGLQFLFEYFSETQRNKGNFPGRFSGRQFSNSRSEMNVSTLELGDSALYLCASSLKSVTDTQYFGPGTRLTVL.

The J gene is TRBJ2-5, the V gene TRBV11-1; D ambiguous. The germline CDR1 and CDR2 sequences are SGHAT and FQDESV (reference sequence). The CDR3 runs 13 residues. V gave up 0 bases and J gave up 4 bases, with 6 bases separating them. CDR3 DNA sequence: TGTGCCAGCAGCTTAGCTCCCCCAGAGACCCAGTACTTC. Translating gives CASSLAPPETQYF.

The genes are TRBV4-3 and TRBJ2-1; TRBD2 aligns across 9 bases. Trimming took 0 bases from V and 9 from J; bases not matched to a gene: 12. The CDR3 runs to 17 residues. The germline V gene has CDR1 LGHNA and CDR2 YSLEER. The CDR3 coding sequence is TGCGCCAGCAGCCAAGATTACGGCGGGGGGGCTAGAGGTGAGCAGTTCTTC. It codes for CASSQDYGGGARGEQFF.

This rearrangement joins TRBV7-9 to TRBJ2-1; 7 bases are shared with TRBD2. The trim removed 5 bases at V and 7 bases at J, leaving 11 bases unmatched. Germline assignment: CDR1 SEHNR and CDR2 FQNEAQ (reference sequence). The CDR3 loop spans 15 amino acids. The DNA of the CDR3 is TGTGCCAGCAGCCACTTGGGCGGGAGTCAGAATGAGCAGTTCTTC. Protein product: CASSHLGGSQNEQFF.

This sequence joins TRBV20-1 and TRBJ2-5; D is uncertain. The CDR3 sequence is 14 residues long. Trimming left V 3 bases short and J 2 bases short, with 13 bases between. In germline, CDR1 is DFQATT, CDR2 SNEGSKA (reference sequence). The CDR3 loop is CSASGPLGQETQYF. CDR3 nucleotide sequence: TGCAGTGCTAGCGGGCCCTTGGGTCAAGAGACCCAGTACTTC.

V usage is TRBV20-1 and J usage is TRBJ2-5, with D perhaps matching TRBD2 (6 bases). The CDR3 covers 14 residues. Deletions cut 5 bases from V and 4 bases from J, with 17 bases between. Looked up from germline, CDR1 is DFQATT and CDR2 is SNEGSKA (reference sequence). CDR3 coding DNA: TGCAGTGCTGACCTGGACTACCCGGTAGAGACCCAGTACTTC. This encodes CSADLDYPVETQYF.

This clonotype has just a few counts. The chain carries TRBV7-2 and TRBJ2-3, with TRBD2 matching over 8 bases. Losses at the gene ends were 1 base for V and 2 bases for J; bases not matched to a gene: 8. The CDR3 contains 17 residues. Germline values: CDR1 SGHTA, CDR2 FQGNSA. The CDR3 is CASSLVPSGSSTDTQYF. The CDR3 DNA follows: TGTGCCAGCAGCTTAGTCCCTAGCGGGTCCTCCACAGATACGCAGTATTTT.

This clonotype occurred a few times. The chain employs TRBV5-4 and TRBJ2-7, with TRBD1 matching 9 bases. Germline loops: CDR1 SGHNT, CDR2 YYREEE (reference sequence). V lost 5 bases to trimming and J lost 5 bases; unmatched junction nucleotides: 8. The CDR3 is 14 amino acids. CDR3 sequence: CASSTGTGTDEQYF. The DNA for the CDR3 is TGTGCCAGCAGTACCGGGACAGGGACAGACGAGCAGTACTTC.

The DNA for the CDR3 is TGTGCCAGCAGCCGAACAACCCCGCCCACTACTAGCACAGATACGCAGTATTTT. It is translated as CASSRTTPPTTSTDTQYF. The genes are TRBV9 and TRBJ2-3; D gene ambiguous. The V end was cut by 4 bases, the J end by 0 bases, with 21 bases between. Germline values: CDR1 SGDLS, CDR2 YYNGEE. The CDR3 consists of 18 residues. The entire variable domain, with the rest obtained from reference TRBV9 and TRBJ2-3, is as follows: DSGVTQTPKHLITATGQRVTLRCSPRSGDLSVYWYQQSLDQGLQFLIQYYNGEERAKGNILERFSAQQFPDLHSELNLSSLELGDSALYFCASSRTTPPTTSTDTQYFGPGTRLTVL.

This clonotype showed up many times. The CDR3: CSAPDRLRSYNEQFF. The CDR3 DNA reads TGCAGTGCCCCCGACCGGCTCCGGAGCTACAATGAGCAGTTCTTC. V usage is TRBV20-1 and J usage is TRBJ2-1, with D hard to call. The CDR3 is made up of 15 amino acids. V lost 6 bases to trimming and J lost 3 bases, with 18 bases between them. Per germline, CDR1 DFQATT and CDR2 SNEGSKA (reference sequence).

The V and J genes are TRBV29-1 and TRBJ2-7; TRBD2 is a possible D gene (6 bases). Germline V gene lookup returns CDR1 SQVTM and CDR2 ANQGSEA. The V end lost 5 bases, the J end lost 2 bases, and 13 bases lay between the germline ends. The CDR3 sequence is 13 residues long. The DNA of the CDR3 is TGCAGCGTTTCTAGCTGGAGGGCCTACGAGCAGTACTTC. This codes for CSVSSWRAYEQYF.

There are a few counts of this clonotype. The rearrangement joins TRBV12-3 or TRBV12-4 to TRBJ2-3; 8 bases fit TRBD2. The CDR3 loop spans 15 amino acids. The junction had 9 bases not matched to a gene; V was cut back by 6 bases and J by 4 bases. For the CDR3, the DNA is TGTGCCAGCAGAACTAGCGGCCCCAGGGCAGATACGCAGTATTTT. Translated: CASRTSGPRADTQYF.

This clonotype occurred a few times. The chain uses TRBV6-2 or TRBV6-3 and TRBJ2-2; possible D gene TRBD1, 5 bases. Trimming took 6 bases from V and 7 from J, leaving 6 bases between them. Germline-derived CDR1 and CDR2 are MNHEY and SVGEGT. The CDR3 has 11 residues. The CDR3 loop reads CASSDSGELFF. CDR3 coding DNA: TGTGCCAGCAGCGACAGCGGGGAGCTGTTTTTT.

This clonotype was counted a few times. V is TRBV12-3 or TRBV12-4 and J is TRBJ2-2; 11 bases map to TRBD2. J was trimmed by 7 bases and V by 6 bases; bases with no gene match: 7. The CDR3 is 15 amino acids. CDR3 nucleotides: TGTGCCAGCAGGACTAGCGGGGCGCGCGGCGGGGAGCTGTTTTTT. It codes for CASRTSGARGGELFF.

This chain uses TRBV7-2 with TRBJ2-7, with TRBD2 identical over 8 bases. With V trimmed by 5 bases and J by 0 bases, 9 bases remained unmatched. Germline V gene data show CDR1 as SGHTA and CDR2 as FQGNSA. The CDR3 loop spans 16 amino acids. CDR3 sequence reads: CASSPGLAASSYEQYF. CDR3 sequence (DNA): TGTGCCAGCAGCCCCGGACTAGCCGCGAGCTCCTACGAGCAGTACTTC.

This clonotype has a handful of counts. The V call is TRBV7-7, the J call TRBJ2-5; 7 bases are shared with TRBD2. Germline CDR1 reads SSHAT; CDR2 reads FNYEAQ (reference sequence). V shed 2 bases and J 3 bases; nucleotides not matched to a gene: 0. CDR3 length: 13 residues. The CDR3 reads CASSLLAEETQYF. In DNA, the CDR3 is TGTGCCAGCAGCTTACTAGCGGAAGAGACCCAGTACTTC.

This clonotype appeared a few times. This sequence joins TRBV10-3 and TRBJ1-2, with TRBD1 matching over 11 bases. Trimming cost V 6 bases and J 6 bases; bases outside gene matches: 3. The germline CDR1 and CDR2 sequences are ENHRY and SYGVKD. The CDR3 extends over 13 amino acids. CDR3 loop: CAIRDRGLDGYTF. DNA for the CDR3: TGTGCCATCAGGGACAGGGGGCTCGATGGCTACACCTTC.